Following are 20 T cell receptor beta chains from one sample sequenced in a study of cytomegalovirus exposure and HLA in healthy donors. Use of 60 Vbeta and 13 Jbeta primers characterized the PCR. Some clones are missing from TCRdb's copy, which holds only in-frame ones; the method was immunoSEQ multiplex PCR. In the table there are about 130,000 clones, roughly three quarters of which are singletons. Specimen: PBMCs. The receptor set was obtained from a man younger than 40 in good health and CMV-seronegative.

V is TRBV15 and J is TRBJ2-5, with TRBD2 identical over 12 bases. The CDR3 is made up of 16 amino acids. CDR1 LNHNV and CDR2 YYDKDF come from the germline V gene (reference sequence). Trimming cost V 0 bases and J 11 bases; bases outside gene matches: 10. The CDR3 DNA is TGTGCCACCAGCAGAGAAAGGGGGCTAGCGGGAGGGGCGCAGTACTTC. This gives the protein CATSRERGLAGGAQYF.

V is TRBV6-6 and J is TRBJ2-1, with a possible D match to TRBD2 (5 bases). Per the germline V gene, CDR1 is MNHNY and CDR2 is SVGAGI (reference sequence). The CDR3 is made up of 12 amino acids. V dropped 8 bases and J dropped 6 bases, with 11 bases sitting between them. This chain's CDR3 is CASARRGNEQFF. In DNA, the CDR3 is TGTGCCAGCGCCAGACGGGGCAATGAGCAGTTCTTC.

The chain combines TRBV7-6 with TRBJ1-1; D remains ambiguous. The germline CDR1 and CDR2 sequences are SGHVS and FNYEAQ. This CDR3 comprises 13 residues. Deletions cut 5 bases from V and 0 bases from J, with 7 bases between. For the CDR3, the DNA is TGTGCCAGCAGCCGCCGGGTGAACACTGAAGCTTTCTTT. Encoded protein: CASSRRVNTEAFF.

V usage is TRBV10-1 and J usage is TRBJ2-7, with D possibly TRBD2 on 6 matching bases. This CDR3 has 15 residues. Trimming left V 1 base short and J 3 bases short, with 13 bases between. The germline V gene encodes CDR1 WNHNN and CDR2 SYGVQD (reference sequence). The CDR3 loop is CASSEFGEANYEQYF. In DNA, the CDR3 is TGCGCCAGCAGTGAGTTCGGGGAGGCTAACTACGAGCAGTACTTC.

This sequence joins TRBV4-2 and TRBJ2-4; D not resolved. Trimming pared 0 bases from V and 4 bases from J, leaving 4 bases between. Germline loops: CDR1 LGHNA, CDR2 YNFKEQ. This CDR3 comprises 13 residues. For the CDR3, the DNA is TGTGCCAGCAGCCAAGATCAGAAAAACATTCAGTACTTC. Translation: CASSQDQKNIQYF.

The chain uses TRBV28 and TRBJ2-7, with a possible D match to TRBD2 (5 bases). Germline lookup yields CDR1 MDHEN and CDR2 SYDVKM. Trimming removed 8 bases from V and 6 bases from J, with 17 bases in between. The CDR3 sequence is 13 residues long. CDR3 coding DNA: TGTGCCAGCCGTCCGGGGATCCCGGGCGAGCAGTACTTC. Residues: CASRPGIPGEQYF.

The CDR3 spells CASSQFDSSYEQYF. CDR3 nucleotide sequence: TGCGCCAGCAGCCAATTTGACTCCTCCTACGAGCAGTACTTC. This chain connects TRBV4-3 to TRBJ2-7; D unresolved. V was clipped by 2 bases and J by 0 bases, with 8 bases between them. The germline gives CDR1 LGHNA, CDR2 YSLEER. The CDR3 has 14 residues.

This clone came up a few times. The chain recombines TRBV7-9 with TRBJ1-2, with a possible D match to TRBD1 (5 bases). V lost 5 bases and J 4 bases, leaving 11 bases between the germline ends. Germline values: CDR1 SEHNR, CDR2 FQNEAQ (reference sequence). CDR3 length: 13 residues. The CDR3 DNA sequence: TGTGCCAGCAGCGACCGACAGACCTATGGCTACACCTTC. As protein: CASSDRQTYGYTF.

The chain's CDR3 is CASSDQGAAYNEQFF. The DNA of the CDR3 is TGTGCCAGCAGTGATCAGGGGGCCGCGTACAATGAGCAGTTCTTC. The chain has TRBV27 and TRBJ2-1; 8 bases are shared with TRBD1. After removal of 5 bases from V and 4 bases from J, the junction contained 7 bases not matched to a gene. Germline V gene data show CDR1 as MNHEY and CDR2 as SMNVEV (reference sequence). This CDR3 comprises 15 residues.

The chain is built from TRBV15 and TRBJ2-3; possible D gene TRBD2, 5 bases. Trimming removed 8 bases at V and 1 base at J, with 13 bases between. The CDR3 length is 14 residues. CDR1 and CDR2 from the germline V gene are LNHNV and YYDKDF (reference sequence). The CDR3 DNA follows: TGTGCCACCCGGAAGCGGCACCGCACAGATACGCAGTATTTT. It codes for CATRKRHRTDTQYF.

V gene TRBV5-1 combines with J gene TRBJ1-2; D is unclear. CDR1 is SGHRS, CDR2 YFSETQ, per germline. This CDR3 contains 13 residues. V was trimmed by 3 bases and J by 4 bases, leaving 10 bases between them. The CDR3 here is CASSSLSSYGYTF. CDR3 coding DNA: TGCGCCAGCAGCTCCTTGTCCTCCTATGGCTACACCTTC.

The genes are TRBV10-3 and TRBJ2-6, with 10 bases identical to TRBD1. The CDR3 extends over 18 amino acids. V was pared by 6 bases and J by 2 bases, with 10 bases of the junction left unmatched. Germline V gene lookup returns CDR1 ENHRY and CDR2 SYGVKD. The CDR3 DNA reads as TGTGCCATCAGCGACTTGACAGGGGGCGCGGCTGGGGCCAACGTCCTGACTTTC. This translates into CAISDLTGGAAGANVLTF.

The gene calls are TRBV23-1 and TRBJ2-7; TRBD1 matches at 9 bases. TRBV23-1 is an ORF for which the function is uncertain. V lost 7 bases and J lost 0; bases outside the gene matches: 13. CDR3 size: 17 residues. CDR3 DNA: TGCGCCAGCAAGCGTGAGTCGGGGACAGGGACCTCCTACGAGCAGTACTTC. As protein: CASKRESGTGTSYEQYF.

The chain employs TRBV7-9 and TRBJ1-1; D might be TRBD1 (5 bases). Germline CDR1 is SEHNR and CDR2 is FQNEAQ (reference sequence). V was trimmed by 5 bases and J by 7 bases, leaving 14 bases between them. CDR3 size: 13 residues. The CDR3 sequence is CASSPSRTHEAFF. The CDR3 DNA is TGTGCCAGCAGCCCCTCGCGGACACATGAAGCTTTCTTT.

The chain carries TRBV10-2 and TRBJ2-5, with TRBD2 identical over 13 bases. Germline CDR1 WSHSY, CDR2 SAAADI. Trimming took 5 bases from V and 5 from J; bases not matched to a gene: 5. CDR3 length: 15 residues. CDR3 DNA sequence: TGCGCCAGCAGTTCGCTGACTAGCGGGAGGGAGACCCAGTACTTC. Residues: CASSSLTSGRETQYF.

The CDR3 loop is CASSELGTRETQYF. The CDR3 nucleotides are TGTGCCAGCAGTGAACTCGGGACTCGTGAGACCCAGTACTTC. This chain uses TRBV6-1 with TRBJ2-5, with D perhaps matching TRBD2 (6 bases). Germline loops: CDR1 MNHNS, CDR2 SASEGT. The CDR3 covers 14 residues. Trimming pared 2 bases from V and 5 bases from J, leaving 12 bases between.

The chain employs TRBV7-9 and TRBJ2-1; D gene ambiguous. V lost 0 bases, J lost 8 bases, and 14 bases lay in between. Germline V gives CDR1 SEHNR, CDR2 FQNEAQ (reference sequence). This CDR3 is built from 15 residues. This CDR3 is CASSLAPILADEQFF. As DNA, the CDR3 is TGTGCCAGCAGCTTAGCCCCCATATTGGCAGATGAGCAGTTCTTC.

The chain is built from TRBV28 and TRBJ1-2; D ambiguous. This CDR3 spans 12 amino acids. CDR1 and CDR2 (germline): MDHEN, SYDVKM. Deletions cut 6 bases from V and 0 bases from J, with 5 bases between. This chain's CDR3 is CASSRTNYGYTF. In DNA, the CDR3 is TGTGCCAGCAGCAGGACTAACTATGGCTACACCTTC.

The rearrangement joins TRBV28 to TRBJ2-5, with D possibly being TRBD2 (5 bases). The end of the DNA is better explained by TRBJ2-7, so the J call may be wrong. CDR1 MDHEN and CDR2 SYDVKM come from the germline V gene. This CDR3 has 12 amino acids. The CDR3 is CASSLAYYEQYF. CDR3 sequence (DNA): TGTGCCAGCAGCCTAGCCTACTACGAGCAGTACTTC.

The J gene is TRBJ2-1, the V gene TRBV11-3, with TRBD1 matching over 8 bases. Per the germline V gene, CDR1 is SGHNT and CDR2 is YENEEA. After removal of 5 bases from V and 9 bases from J, the junction contained 9 bases not matched to a gene. There are 14 residues in the CDR3. CDR3 sequence: CASSTDRARSEQFF. CDR3 coding DNA: TGTGCCAGCAGCACGGACAGGGCCCGGAGTGAGCAGTTCTTC.